This T cell receptor beta chain was obtained from a study of cytomegalovirus exposure and HLA in healthy donors. Study in general: Out of 180 million or so T cells, an earlier analysis found around 110 million unique TCR beta sequences in total. For the approximately 400 genotyped donors, about 81% fell within the Caucasian-associated ancestry cluster. General study findings and limits: Rates of TCR association differed by HLA locus in a later analysis, with DRB1 highest and HLA-C lowest.

A multiplex PCR was run with 60 Vbeta primers and 13 Jbeta primers. Repertoires were generated with immunoSEQ multiplex PCR, while TCRdb's copy carries only in-frame clones and drops some. The sample carries some 170,000 clones, about four fifths recorded once. The V gene's germline CDR1 is MNHNS and CDR2 SASEGT. The CDR3 runs to 14 residues. Germline trimming cut 7 bases from V and 5 bases from J; bases unmatched to any gene: 5. Note on this clone: Antigen unknown.

Specimen: PBMCs. The rearrangement uses TRBV6-1 and TRBJ2-5, with 12 bases fitting TRBD2. The receptor comes from a man aged 25 to 40 in good health and CMV-seronegative. The CDR3 loop is CASTSGGARETQYF. The CDR3 DNA reads as TGTGCCAGCACTAGCGGGGGGGCACGGGAGACCCAGTACTTC.